This section outlines one T cell receptor (beta chain) sequence together with its context. This receptor's antigen is unknown. No much larger clone exists at a distance of one base, and base qualities are not known. The record originates from a study of blood T cell repertoires in COVID-19 (TCRdb year 2020). Context from the whole study: The collaborator samples originated in the United States, Italy and Spain and spanned the acute and convalescent phases of COVID-19. The material from the prospective study consisted of cDNA or gDNA derived from T cells, B-cell-depleted T cells, or PBMCs. Deeply sampled blood TCRbeta repertoires from subjects exposed to, actively infected with, or recovered from COVID-19 were included in the dataset. The repertoires were made available in a free public database intended to serve as a resource for research on the immune response to SARS-CoV-2. The samples were drawn from two sources: the first 160 participants of the ongoing ImmuneRACE study, and some 1,300 subjects contributed by 6 global collaborators. The sample metadata nearly always contained a de-identified subject ID, COVID-19 status, age in years and sex. Where available, HLA class I and class II types were obtained from metadata supplied by the sample provider rather than from assay-based typing. Study-wide findings and limitations: Clinical and demographic metadata were provided uncurated, with the amount varying by source and participant.

Via the germline V gene, CDR1 is SGHTA and CDR2 FQGNSA. The CDR3 starts with the cysteine, ends with the phenylalanine, and has 14 residues. The entry retains the CDR3 DNA only, 42 bases that are in frame from base 1. At the junction V is shortened by 1 base and J by 5 bases, with 11 bases in between. TCRbeta CDR3 regions were amplified from genomic DNA by means of the immunoSEQ Assay, a bias-controlled multiplex PCR. The source study handled its data this way. Nucleated cell counts per sample were estimated from amplification of reference gene primers within the assay. Sequence reads were collapsed and filtered to measure the absolute abundance of every unique TCRbeta CDR3 rearrangement. Productive Simpson clonality was computed per sample as the square root of Simpson's diversity index over productive rearrangements. TCRdb obtained this table from immuneACCESS and retained in-frame rearrangements with V and J assigned. These tables miss some clones; where compared with another copy, unresolved V genes account for less than half of the shortfall, and the remainder is unexplained. The DNA gave D and trimming, while V, J and clone size come from that table. Within this sample are fewer than 200,000 clones, with roughly 88% of them counted one time only. Of the sample, 9.1% falls within the top ten clones.

Whole blood was collected in K2EDTA tubes by collaborating institutions according to the institutions' own protocols. For TCRbeta analysis, collaborator samples were shipped as frozen whole blood, as isolated PBMCs, or as DNA extracted from either sample type. The sample was peripheral blood. The TCR sequence derives from a woman over 75 with active or convalescent COVID-19. The chain links TRBV7-2 with TRBJ1-1; the D gene is unclear. The DNA reads as follows: TGTGCCAGCAGCTTAGACCCCTGGCGGACTGAAGCTTTCTTT. It encodes CASSLDPWRTEAFF. Reference TRBV7-2 and TRBJ1-1 genes cover what lies past the CDR3, so the full variable domain is GAGVSQSPSNKVTEKGKDVELRCDPISGHTALYWYRQSLGQGLEFLIYFQGNSAPDKSGLPSDRFSAERTGGSVSTLTIQRTQQEDSAVYLCASSLDPWRTEAFFGQGTRLTVV.